This TCR beta chain emerged from a study of cytomegalovirus exposure and HLA in healthy donors. Study-level results: Per published reports, the classifier diagnosed cytomegalovirus status with high specificity and sensitivity. Information on immune exposure was restricted to one variable (CMV serostatus). Across donors, most TCRs were seen rarely, yet some public ones were widespread. Another analysis was done later, and it associated around 17,000 TCR beta sequences with HLA alleles at 0.05 false discovery rate.

A note on this clone: What it recognizes is unknown. At one boundary the junction diverges from the germline segment, which might be a read error.

The study ran its PCR with 60 Vbeta and 13 Jbeta primers. Some clones are missing from TCRdb's copy, which holds only in-frame ones; the method was immunoSEQ multiplex PCR. The sample lists about 170,000 clones, about 76% occurring once. Germline values: CDR1 SSHAT, CDR2 FNYEAQ (reference sequence). The CDR3 sequence is 15 residues long. The gene calls are TRBV7-7 and TRBJ2-7; 7 bases are shared with TRBD1. The specimen sequenced was PBMCs. This clonotype was sampled from a young woman in good health and CMV-seropositive. The CDR3 DNA reads as TGTGCTAGCAGCTTAAGGACAGGATCATCCTACGAGCAGTACTTC. Translation: CASSLRTGSSYEQYF.